A selection of T cell receptor beta chains follows, all from one sample in a study of T cell repertoires in cytomegalovirus infection. TCRdb processed the reads anew with MiXCR; each CDR3 protein has one entry. The repertoire holds 500,000 or so distinct CDR3 sequences, with 16% as singletons. The specimen sequenced was CD8+ T cells from PBMCs. The receptors were gathered from a human donor in good health (CMV status not recorded). Some clones in this sample may be carry-over from other donors' samples. Both conserved end residues are part of each CDR3. The order of the fields is D gene, V gene, clone size, J gene, CDR3 protein, CDR3 DNA. A D gene is named only where the DNA matches it firmly. The size entry is marked missing in some rows and otherwise reads once, few, many or a size class.

>.|TRBV6-5|few|TRBJ1-1
CASSYDGITSEAFF
TGTGCCAGCAGTTACGACGGGATCACAAGTGAAGCTTTCTTT
>TRBD1|TRBV6-1|few|TRBJ1-2
CASSRQGAGGYTF
TGTGCCAGCAGTCGACAGGGGGCCGGTGGCTACACCTTC
>.|TRBV27|many|TRBJ1-1
CASSWVGTENTEAFF
TGTGCCAGCAGTTGGGTCGGGACGGAAAACACTGAAGCTTTCTTT
>.|TRBV7-9|few|TRBJ1-1
CASSGGRTVNEAFF
TGTGCCAGCAGCGGAGGACGAACGGTAAATGAAGCTTTCTTT
>TRBD1|TRBV29-1|many|TRBJ2-1
CSAEGQGAYNEQFF
TGCAGCGCCGAAGGGCAGGGGGCCTACAATGAGCAGTTCTTC
>.|TRBV27|.|TRBJ1-1
CASSLTRGGPEAFF
TGTGCCAGCAGTTTAACCAGGGGTGGCCCTGAAGCTTTCTTT
>TRBD2|TRBV24-1|.|TRBJ2-1
CATSDGLAGTYNEQFF
TGTGCCACCAGTGATGGTCTAGCGGGTACCTACAATGAGCAGTTCTTC
>.|TRBV9|few|TRBJ2-7
CASSVGDRSDYEQYF
TGTGCCAGCAGCGTGGGCGACAGGAGTGACTACGAGCAGTACTTC
>.|TRBV7-9|many|TRBJ2-1
CASSWTGGHNEQFF
TGTGCCAGCAGCTGGACTGGAGGCCACAATGAGCAGTTCTTC
>.|TRBV27|.|TRBJ2-1
CASSKGHNEQFF
TGTGCCAGCAGCAAAGGCCACAATGAGCAGTTCTTC
>.|TRBV12-3/TRBV12-4|few|TRBJ2-7
CASSFGGRGYEQYF
TGTGCCAGCAGTTTTGGGGGGCGCGGGTACGAGCAGTACTTC
>TRBD2|TRBV28|few|TRBJ2-2
CATVGLAGNTGELFF
TGTGCCACCGTGGGACTAGCGGGTAACACCGGGGAGCTGTTTTTT
>TRBD2|TRBV27|.|TRBJ2-3
CASSPTGGRDTQYF
TGTGCCAGCAGTCCTACGGGAGGACGAGATACGCAGTATTTT
>.|TRBV12-5|many|TRBJ1-2
CASGWGRRPAYGYTF
TGTGCTAGTGGTTGGGGACGGAGACCCGCCTATGGCTACACCTTC
>.|TRBV6-1|many|TRBJ1-2
CASSEVFLLRGGYTF
TGTGCCAGCAGTGAAGTTTTTCTTCTTCGAGGGGGCTACACCTTC
>.|TRBV12-3/TRBV12-4|.|TRBJ2-3
CASTRLRSPDTQYF
TGTGCCAGCACCCGCTTAAGGAGCCCAGATACGCAGTATTTT
>TRBD1|TRBV6-5|few|TRBJ1-2
CASSKSPGQGAGGYTF
TGTGCCAGCAGTAAATCTCCGGGACAGGGGGCAGGTGGCTACACCTTC
>.|TRBV14|many|TRBJ2-3
CASSQFREPGAPSDTQYF
TGTGCCAGCAGCCAGTTTAGGGAGCCAGGAGCTCCCTCAGATACGCAGTATTTT
>.|TRBV27|.|TRBJ2-7
CASSRLVDTPTSEQYF
TGTGCCAGCTCCCGGCTAGTTGATACTCCTACCTCCGAGCAGTACTTC
>TRBD2|TRBV19|many|TRBJ2-7
CASSIVTSGGYEQYF
TGTGCCAGTAGTATAGTGACTAGCGGGGGCTACGAGCAGTACTTC
>TRBD2|TRBV4-2|many|TRBJ2-1
CASSQDLGLAGAEQFF
TGTGCCAGCAGCCAAGATCTGGGACTAGCGGGAGCTGAGCAGTTCTTC
>.|TRBV12-5|few|TRBJ2-1
CASGSILRTGPPRDEQFF
TGTGCTAGTGGTTCGATTCTTAGGACGGGGCCACCAAGGGATGAGCAGTTCTTC
>.|TRBV2|few|TRBJ1-2
CASSEQGLNYGYTF
TGTGCCAGCAGTGAACAGGGGCTAAACTATGGCTACACCTTC
>TRBD2|TRBV29-1|many|TRBJ2-1
CSVVAGGKTNEQFF
TGCAGCGTTGTAGCGGGAGGGAAGACCAATGAGCAGTTCTTC
>TRBD2|TRBV4-1|few|TRBJ2-5
CASSQVGGTSGIETQYF
TGCGCCAGCAGCCAAGTAGGGGGGACTAGCGGGATAGAGACCCAGTACTTC
>TRBD1|TRBV6-1|.|TRBJ1-1
CASLGQAAFTEAFF
TGTGCCAGCTTAGGACAGGCGGCGTTCACTGAAGCTTTCTTT
>.|TRBV6-5|many|TRBJ1-1
CASSHSGTTLGSPRTEAFF
TGTGCCAGCAGTCATTCCGGGACCACACTGGGTAGCCCGCGCACTGAAGCTTTCTTT
>.|TRBV28|many|TRBJ1-2
CASHENSKPTNYGYTF
TGTGCCTCCCACGAGAACTCAAAACCTACTAACTATGGCTACACCTTC
>TRBD2|TRBV6-1|many|TRBJ2-1
CASSEGAGGDFYNEQFF
TGTGCCAGCAGTGAAGGGGCGGGGGGGGACTTTTACAATGAGCAGTTCTTC
>.|TRBV10-3|.|TRBJ2-7
CAIRRAENHEQYF
TGTGCCATCAGGCGGGCCGAGAACCACGAGCAGTACTTC
>.|TRBV20-1|many|TRBJ2-1
CSASHAESYNEQFF
TGCAGTGCTAGTCATGCTGAATCCTACAATGAGCAGTTCTTC
>.|TRBV27|many|TRBJ1-2
CASSINREVYGYTF
TGTGCCAGCAGTATCAACAGGGAGGTCTATGGCTACACCTTC
>.|TRBV9|.|TRBJ2-5
CASSVGTSQETQYF
TGTGCCAGCAGCGTAGGGACTTCACAAGAGACCCAGTACTTC
>TRBD2|TRBV11-2|many|TRBJ2-1
CASSLNPGLAGYNEQFF
TGTGCCAGCAGCTTAAACCCAGGACTAGCGGGGTACAATGAGCAGTTCTTC
>.|TRBV28|.|TRBJ2-6
CASTIPGVGANVLTF
TGTGCCAGCACTATACCGGGGGTCGGGGCCAACGTCCTGACTTTC
>TRBD1|TRBV7-9|.|TRBJ1-3
CASRGAGGISGNTIYF
TGTGCCAGCAGGGGGGCAGGGGGCATCTCTGGAAACACCATATATTTT
>TRBD1|TRBV27|.|TRBJ1-1
CATSSGTGVSVAFF
TGTGCCACCTCTTCCGGGACAGGGGTTTCTGTAGCTTTCTTT
>.|TRBV4-2|.|TRBJ2-3
CASSHEGGSDTQYF
TGTGCCAGCAGCCACGAGGGGGGATCAGATACGCAGTATTTT
>.|TRBV7-3|.|TRBJ2-1
CASSFLADNEQFF
TGTGCCAGCAGCTTTTTGGCCGACAATGAGCAGTTCTTC
>TRBD1|TRBV27|many|TRBJ1-1
CASRVKGARNTEAFF
TGTGCCAGCAGAGTGAAGGGGGCTCGGAACACTGAAGCTTTCTTT
>.|TRBV6-1|many|TRBJ2-7
CASRDTYEQYF
TGTGCCAGCAGAGACACCTACGAGCAGTACTTC
>.|TRBV27|.|TRBJ2-2
CASSTHYQPTGELFF
TGTGCCAGCAGTACCCACTACCAACCCACCGGGGAGCTGTTTTTT
>TRBD2|TRBV7-9|many|TRBJ2-7
CASSTTGGHEQYF
TGTGCCAGCAGCACAACGGGAGGGCACGAGCAGTACTTC
>.|TRBV3-1|.|TRBJ2-1
CASRSDSNEQFF
TGTGCCAGCAGATCAGACAGCAATGAGCAGTTCTTC
>TRBD1|TRBV7-6|many|TRBJ2-3
CASSSLAPGTGRTDTQYF
TGTGCCAGCAGCTCCTTGGCCCCCGGGACAGGACGCACAGATACGCAGTATTTT
>TRBD1|TRBV20-1|once|TRBJ1-2
CSAPGGGYTF
TGCAGTGCCCCAGGGGGTGGCTACACCTTC
>.|TRBV6-1|many|TRBJ2-1
CASSPPGHRSSYNEQFF
TGTGCCAGCAGTCCCCCAGGACATAGGAGCTCCTACAATGAGCAGTTCTTC
>TRBD1|TRBV5-6|many|TRBJ2-7
CASSPPYRGRREQYF
TGTGCCAGCAGCCCTCCCTACAGGGGACGAAGGGAGCAGTACTTC
>.|TRBV27|many|TRBJ2-3
CASSLLGTDTQYF
TGTGCCAGCAGCTTATTAGGCACAGATACGCAGTATTTT